Here is one T cell receptor (beta chain) with its context. Its antigen remains unidentified. Base qualities are not provided; no much larger clone lies one nucleotide away. Collaborating institutions collected whole blood in K2EDTA tubes following their own protocols. For TCRbeta analysis, collaborator samples were shipped as frozen whole blood, as isolated PBMCs, or as DNA extracted from either sample type. The entry originates in a study of blood T cell repertoires in COVID-19 (dated by TCRdb to 2018 to 2020). About the investigation overall: Samples from collaborators originated in the United States, Italy and Spain and spanned both the acute and convalescent phases of COVID-19. The sample metadata nearly always contained a de-identified subject ID, COVID-19 status, age in years and sex. Where available, HLA class I and class II types were obtained from metadata supplied by the sample provider rather than from assay-based typing. The prospective study material was composed of cDNA or gDNA derived from T cells, B-cell-depleted T cells, or PBMCs. Subjects who had been exposed to COVID-19, were actively infected with it, or had recovered from it provided the deeply sampled blood TCRbeta repertoires that made up the dataset. Samples came from the ongoing ImmuneRACE study (first 160 participants) plus 1,254 subjects from 6 global collaborators. The repertoires were released in a freely available public database meant as a resource for research on the immune response to SARS-CoV-2. Results the study describes overall, beyond this receptor: How much clinical and demographic metadata was included differed by source and by participant, and the metadata was provided uncurated.

The immunoSEQ Assay, a bias-controlled multiplex PCR, was used to amplify TCRbeta CDR3 regions from genomic DNA. The original pipeline was this. Within the assay, amplification of reference gene primers was used to estimate how many nucleated cells each sample contained. To quantify the absolute abundance of each unique TCRbeta CDR3 rearrangement, sequence reads were collapsed and filtered. For each sample, productive Simpson clonality was calculated as the square root of Simpson's diversity index over productive rearrangements. The table was pulled from immuneACCESS by TCRdb, which kept in-frame rearrangements only. Such tables lose some clones; where checked, under half of the loss comes from unresolved V genes, and the rest has no known cause. Clonal size and the V and J genes are those of that table, whereas D and trimming came from the DNA. This sample holds some 100,000 clones; approximately 86% were observed only once. The ten largest account for under 7% of the sample.

The germline V gene specifies SQVTM as CDR1 and ANQGSEA as CDR2. Reading from cysteine to phenylalanine, the CDR3 counts 15 amino acids. The sequence is cut down to CDR3 DNA, 45 bases in frame from base 1. Trimmed from V: 0 bases; trimmed from J: 5 bases; junction bases lacking a gene match: 8. The V and J genes are TRBV29-1 and TRBJ2-7, and TRBD1 matches 9 of the central bases. What was sequenced was peripheral blood. The TCR comes from a woman aged 60-75 years with acute or convalescent COVID-19. CDR3 sequence: CSVEDPGQGNHEQYF. The nucleotide sequence is given as TGCAGCGTTGAAGACCCAGGACAGGGGAACCACGAGCAGTACTTC.